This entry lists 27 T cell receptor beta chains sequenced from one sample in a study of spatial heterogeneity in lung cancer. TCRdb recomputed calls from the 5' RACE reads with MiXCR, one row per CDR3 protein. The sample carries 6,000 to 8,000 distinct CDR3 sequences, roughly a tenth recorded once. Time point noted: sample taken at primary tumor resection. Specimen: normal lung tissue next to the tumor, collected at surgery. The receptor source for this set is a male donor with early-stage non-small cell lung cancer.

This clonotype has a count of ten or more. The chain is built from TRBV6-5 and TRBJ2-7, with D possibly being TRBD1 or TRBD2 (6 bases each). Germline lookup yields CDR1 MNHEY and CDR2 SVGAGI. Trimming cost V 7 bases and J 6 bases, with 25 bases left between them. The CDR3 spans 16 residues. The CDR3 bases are TGTGCCAGCACCCGGGTTAGGATAGCGGAGGGGGGCGAGCAGTACTTC. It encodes CASTRVRIAEGGEQYF.

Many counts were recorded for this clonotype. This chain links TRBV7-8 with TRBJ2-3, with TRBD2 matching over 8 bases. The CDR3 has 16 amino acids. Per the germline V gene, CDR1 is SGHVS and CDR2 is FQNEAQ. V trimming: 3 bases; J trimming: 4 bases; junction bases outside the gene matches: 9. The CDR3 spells CASSFSLAGGSDTQYF. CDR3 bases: TGTGCCAGCAGCTTCTCGCTGGCGGGAGGTTCAGATACGCAGTATTTT.

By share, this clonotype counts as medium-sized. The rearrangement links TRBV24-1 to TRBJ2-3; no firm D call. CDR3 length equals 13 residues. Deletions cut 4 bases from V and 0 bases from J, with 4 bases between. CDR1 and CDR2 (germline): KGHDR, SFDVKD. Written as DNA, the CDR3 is TGTGCCACCAGTGAGTACAGCACAGATACGCAGTATTTT. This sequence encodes CATSEYSTDTQYF.

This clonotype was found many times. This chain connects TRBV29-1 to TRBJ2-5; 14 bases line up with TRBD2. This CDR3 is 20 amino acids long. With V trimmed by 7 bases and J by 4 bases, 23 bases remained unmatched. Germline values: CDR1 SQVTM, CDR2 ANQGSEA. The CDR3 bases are TGCAGCGCTCGGGACAGTGGGGGGACTAGCGGGAGATGGGTCAGAGAGACCCAGTACTTC. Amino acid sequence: CSARDSGGTSGRWVRETQYF.

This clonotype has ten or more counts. CDR3 nucleotide sequence: TGTGCCACCAGTGATGGGACAGCCTACAGGGAGACCCAGTACTTC. This encodes CATSDGTAYRETQYF. This sequence joins TRBV24-1 and TRBJ2-5; TRBD1 matches 7 bases. Trimming removed 3 bases from V and 5 bases from J; junction bases left unmatched: 8. The CDR3 consists of 15 residues. Germline V lookup: CDR1 KGHDR, CDR2 SFDVKD.

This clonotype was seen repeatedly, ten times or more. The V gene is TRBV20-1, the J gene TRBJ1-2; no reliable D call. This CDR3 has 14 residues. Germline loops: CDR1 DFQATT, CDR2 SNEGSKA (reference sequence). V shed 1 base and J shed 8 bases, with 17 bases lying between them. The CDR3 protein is CSARVMRSTGGYTF. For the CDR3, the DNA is TGCAGTGCTAGAGTGATGAGGTCTACTGGGGGCTACACCTTC.

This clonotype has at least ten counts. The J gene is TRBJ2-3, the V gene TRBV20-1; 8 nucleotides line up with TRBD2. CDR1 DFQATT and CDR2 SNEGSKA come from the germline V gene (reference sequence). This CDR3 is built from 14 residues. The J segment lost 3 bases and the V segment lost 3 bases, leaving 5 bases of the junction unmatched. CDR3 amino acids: CSARSSGRTDTQYF. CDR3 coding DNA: TGCAGTGCTAGGTCGAGCGGGAGAACAGATACGCAGTATTTT.

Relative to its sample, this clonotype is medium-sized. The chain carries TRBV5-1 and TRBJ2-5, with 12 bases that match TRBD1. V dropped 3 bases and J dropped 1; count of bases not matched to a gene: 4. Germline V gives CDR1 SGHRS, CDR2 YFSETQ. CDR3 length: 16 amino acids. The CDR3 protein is CASSSGTGGRQETQYF. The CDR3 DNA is TGCGCCAGCAGCTCTGGGACAGGGGGCCGCCAAGAGACCCAGTACTTC.

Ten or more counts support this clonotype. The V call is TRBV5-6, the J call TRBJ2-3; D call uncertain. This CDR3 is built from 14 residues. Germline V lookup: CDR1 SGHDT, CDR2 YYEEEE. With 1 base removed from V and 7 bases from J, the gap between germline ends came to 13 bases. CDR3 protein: CASSLRSGVHTQYF. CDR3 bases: TGTGCCAGCAGCTTGAGGTCTGGCGTACATACGCAGTATTTT. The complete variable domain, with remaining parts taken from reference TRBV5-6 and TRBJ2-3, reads DAGVTQSPTHLIKTRGQQVTLRCSPKSGHDTVSWYQQALGQGPQFIFQYYEEEERQRGNFPDRFSGHQFPNYSSELNVNALLLGDSALYLCASSLRSGVHTQYFGPGTRLTVL.

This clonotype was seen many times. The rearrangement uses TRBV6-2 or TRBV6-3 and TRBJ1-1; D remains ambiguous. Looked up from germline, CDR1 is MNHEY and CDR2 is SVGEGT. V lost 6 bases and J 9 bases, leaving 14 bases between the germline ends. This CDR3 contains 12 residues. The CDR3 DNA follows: TGTGCCAGCAGCTCGAGTAGCAGAAAAGCTTTCTTT. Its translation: CASSSSSRKAFF.

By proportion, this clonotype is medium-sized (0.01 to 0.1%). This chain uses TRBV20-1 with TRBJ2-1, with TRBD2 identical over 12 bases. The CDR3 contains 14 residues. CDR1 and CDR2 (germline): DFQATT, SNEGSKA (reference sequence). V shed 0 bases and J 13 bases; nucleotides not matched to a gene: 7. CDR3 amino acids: CSARETSGRPIQFF. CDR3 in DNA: TGCAGTGCTAGAGAAACTAGCGGGAGGCCTATTCAGTTCTTC.

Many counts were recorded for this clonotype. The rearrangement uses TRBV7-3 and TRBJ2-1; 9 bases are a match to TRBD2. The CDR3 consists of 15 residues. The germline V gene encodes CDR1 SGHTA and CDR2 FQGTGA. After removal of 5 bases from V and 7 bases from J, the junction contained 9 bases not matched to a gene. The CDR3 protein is CASSPLAGGPNEQFF. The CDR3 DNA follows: TGTGCCAGCAGCCCCTTGGCGGGGGGGCCAAATGAGCAGTTCTTC.

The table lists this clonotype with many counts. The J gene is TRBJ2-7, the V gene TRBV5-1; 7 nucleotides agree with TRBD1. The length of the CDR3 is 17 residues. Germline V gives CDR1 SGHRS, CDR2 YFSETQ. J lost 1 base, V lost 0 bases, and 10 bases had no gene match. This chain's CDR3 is CASSLGSPRTGSYEQYF. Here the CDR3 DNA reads TGCGCCAGCAGCTTGGGTAGCCCCCGGACAGGTTCCTACGAGCAGTACTTC.

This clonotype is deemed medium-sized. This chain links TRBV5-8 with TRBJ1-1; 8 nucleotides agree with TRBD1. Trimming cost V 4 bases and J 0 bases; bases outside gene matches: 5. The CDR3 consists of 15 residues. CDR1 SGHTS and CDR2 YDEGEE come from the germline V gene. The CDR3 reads CASSPRGRLNTEAFF. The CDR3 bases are TGTGCCAGCAGCCCCAGGGGGCGATTGAACACTGAAGCTTTCTTT.

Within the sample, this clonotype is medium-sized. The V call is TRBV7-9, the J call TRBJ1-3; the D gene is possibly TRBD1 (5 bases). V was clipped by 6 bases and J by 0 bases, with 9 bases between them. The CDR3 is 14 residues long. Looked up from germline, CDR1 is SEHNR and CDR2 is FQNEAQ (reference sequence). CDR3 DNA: TGTGCCAGCAGTCCAGGGAGCTCTGGAAACACCATATATTTT. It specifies CASSPGSSGNTIYF.

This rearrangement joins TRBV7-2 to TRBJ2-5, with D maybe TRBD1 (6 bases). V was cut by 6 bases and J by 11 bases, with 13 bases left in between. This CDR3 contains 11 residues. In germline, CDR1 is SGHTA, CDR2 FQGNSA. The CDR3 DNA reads TGTGCCAGCAGAGTAGAGGGGGTACAGTACTTC. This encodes CASRVEGVQYF. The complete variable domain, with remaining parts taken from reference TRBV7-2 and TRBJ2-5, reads GAGVSQSPSNKVTEKGKDVELRCDPISGHTALYWYRQSLGQGLEFLIYFQGNSAPDKSGLPSDRFSAERTGGSVSTLTIQRTQQEDSAVYLCASRVEGVQYFGPGTRLLVL.

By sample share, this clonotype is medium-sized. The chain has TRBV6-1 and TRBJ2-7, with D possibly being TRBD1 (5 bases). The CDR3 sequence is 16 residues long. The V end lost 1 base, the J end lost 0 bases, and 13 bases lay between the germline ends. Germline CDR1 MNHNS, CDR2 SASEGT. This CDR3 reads CASSEGSQTASYEQYF. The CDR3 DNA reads TGTGCCAGCAGTGAAGGAAGCCAGACAGCCTCCTACGAGCAGTACTTC.

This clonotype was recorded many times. CDR3 residues: CASPVGSPHEQYF. In nucleotides, the CDR3 is TGCGCCAGCCCGGTTGGAAGTCCCCACGAGCAGTACTTC. V and J are TRBV10-1 and TRBJ2-7; D not resolved. Germline CDR1 WNHNN, CDR2 SYGVQD (reference sequence). V was trimmed by 8 bases and J by 5 bases, leaving 16 bases between them. CDR3 size: 13 residues.

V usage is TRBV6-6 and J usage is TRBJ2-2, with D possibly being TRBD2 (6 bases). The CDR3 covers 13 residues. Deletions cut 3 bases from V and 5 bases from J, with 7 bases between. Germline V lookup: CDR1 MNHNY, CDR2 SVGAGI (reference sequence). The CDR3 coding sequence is TGTGCCAGCAGTTATCGGGGGACCGGGGAGCTGTTTTTT. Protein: CASSYRGTGELFF.

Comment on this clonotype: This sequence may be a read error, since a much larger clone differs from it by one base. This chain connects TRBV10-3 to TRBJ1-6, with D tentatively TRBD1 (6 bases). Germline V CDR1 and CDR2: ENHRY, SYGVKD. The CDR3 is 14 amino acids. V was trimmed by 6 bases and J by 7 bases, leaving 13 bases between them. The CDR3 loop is CAISGEQGNSPLHF. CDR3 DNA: TGTGCCATCAGCGGGGAACAGGGAAATTCACCCCTCCACTTT.

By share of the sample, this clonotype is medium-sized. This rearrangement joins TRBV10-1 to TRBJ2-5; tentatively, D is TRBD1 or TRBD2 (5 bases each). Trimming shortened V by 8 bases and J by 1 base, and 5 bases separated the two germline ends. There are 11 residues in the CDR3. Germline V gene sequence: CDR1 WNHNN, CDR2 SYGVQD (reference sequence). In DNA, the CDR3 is TGCGCCAGCGGGACCCAAGAGACCCAGTACTTC. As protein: CASGTQETQYF.

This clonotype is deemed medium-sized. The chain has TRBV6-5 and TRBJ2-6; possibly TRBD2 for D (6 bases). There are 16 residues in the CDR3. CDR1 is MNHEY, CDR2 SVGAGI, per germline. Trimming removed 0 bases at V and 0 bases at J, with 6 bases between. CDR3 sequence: CASSYSGGSGANVLTF. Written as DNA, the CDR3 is TGTGCCAGCAGTTACTCGGGGGGCTCTGGGGCCAACGTCCTGACTTTC.

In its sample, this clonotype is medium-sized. Here the CDR3 DNA reads TGTGCCAGCAGCCAAGATTCCGGACAGCACAATGAGCAGTTCTTC. Protein product: CASSQDSGQHNEQFF. The chain joins TRBV3-1 to TRBJ2-1; possible D gene TRBD1, 6 bases. CDR1 and CDR2 from the germline V gene are LGHDT and YNNKEL (reference sequence). V was trimmed by 0 bases and J by 5 bases, leaving 11 bases between them. The CDR3 has 15 residues.

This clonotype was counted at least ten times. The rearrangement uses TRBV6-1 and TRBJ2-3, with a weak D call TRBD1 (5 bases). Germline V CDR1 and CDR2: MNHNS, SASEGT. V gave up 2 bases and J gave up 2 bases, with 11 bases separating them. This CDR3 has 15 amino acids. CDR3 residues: CASSEQQETTDTQYF. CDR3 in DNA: TGTGCCAGCAGTGAACAACAGGAGACCACAGATACGCAGTATTTT.

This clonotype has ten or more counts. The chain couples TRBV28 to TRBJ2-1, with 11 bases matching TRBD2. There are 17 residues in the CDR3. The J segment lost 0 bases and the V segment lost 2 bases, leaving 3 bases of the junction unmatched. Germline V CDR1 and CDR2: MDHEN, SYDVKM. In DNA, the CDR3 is TGTGCCAGCAGTTTACCTAGCGGGAGGTTCTCCTACAATGAGCAGTTCTTC. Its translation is CASSLPSGRFSYNEQFF.

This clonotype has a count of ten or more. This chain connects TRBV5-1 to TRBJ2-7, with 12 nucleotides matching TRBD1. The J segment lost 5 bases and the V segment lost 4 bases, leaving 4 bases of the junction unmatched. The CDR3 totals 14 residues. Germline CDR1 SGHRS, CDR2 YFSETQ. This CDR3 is CASSTGQGANEQYF. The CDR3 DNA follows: TGCGCCAGCAGCACGGGACAGGGGGCCAACGAGCAGTACTTC.

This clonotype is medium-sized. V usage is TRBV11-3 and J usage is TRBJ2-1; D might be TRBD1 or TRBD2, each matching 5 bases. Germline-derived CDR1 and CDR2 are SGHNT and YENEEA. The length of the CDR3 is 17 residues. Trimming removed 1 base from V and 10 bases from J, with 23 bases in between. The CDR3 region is CASSLGEPPGPAREQFF. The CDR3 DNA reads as TGTGCCAGCAGCTTAGGAGAGCCTCCGGGACCGGCTAGGGAGCAGTTCTTC. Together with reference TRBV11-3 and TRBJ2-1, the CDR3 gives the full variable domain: EAGVVQSPRYKIIEKKQPVAFWCNPISGHNTLYWYLQNLGQGPELLIRYENEEAVDDSQLPKDRFSAERLKGVDSTLKIQPAELGDSAVYLCASSLGEPPGPAREQFFGPGTRLTVL.